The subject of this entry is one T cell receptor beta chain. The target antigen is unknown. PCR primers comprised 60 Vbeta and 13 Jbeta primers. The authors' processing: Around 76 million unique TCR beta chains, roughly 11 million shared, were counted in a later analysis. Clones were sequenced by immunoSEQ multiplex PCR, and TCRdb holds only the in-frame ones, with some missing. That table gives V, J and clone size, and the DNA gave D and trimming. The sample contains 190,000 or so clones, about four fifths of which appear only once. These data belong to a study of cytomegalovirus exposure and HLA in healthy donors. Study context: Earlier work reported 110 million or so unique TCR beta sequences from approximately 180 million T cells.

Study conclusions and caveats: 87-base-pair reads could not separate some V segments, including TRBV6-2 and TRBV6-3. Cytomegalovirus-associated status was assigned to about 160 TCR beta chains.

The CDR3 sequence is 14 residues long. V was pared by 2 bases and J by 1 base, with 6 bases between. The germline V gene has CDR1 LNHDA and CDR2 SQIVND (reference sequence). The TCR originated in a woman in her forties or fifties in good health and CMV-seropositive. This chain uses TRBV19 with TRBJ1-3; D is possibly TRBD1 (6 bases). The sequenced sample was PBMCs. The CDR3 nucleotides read TGTGCCAGTAGTATAACAGGGTCTGGAAACACCATATATTTT. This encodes CASSITGSGNTIYF.